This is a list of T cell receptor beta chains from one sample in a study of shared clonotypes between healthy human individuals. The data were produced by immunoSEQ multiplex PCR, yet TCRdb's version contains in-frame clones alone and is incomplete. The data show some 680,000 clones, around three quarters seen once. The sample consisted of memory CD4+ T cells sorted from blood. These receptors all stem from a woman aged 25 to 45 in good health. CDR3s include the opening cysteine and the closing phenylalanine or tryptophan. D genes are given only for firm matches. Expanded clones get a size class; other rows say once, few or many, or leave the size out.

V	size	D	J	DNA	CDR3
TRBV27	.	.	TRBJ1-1	TGTGCCAGCAGTCCCAACCGGGACCCTTCACGAGCTGGCGCTTTCTTT	CASSPNRDPSRAGAFF
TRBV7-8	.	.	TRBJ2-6	TGTGCCAGCAGTTACAGGGGAGGGCAACCTGGGGCCAACGTCCTGACTTTC	CASSYRGGQPGANVLTF
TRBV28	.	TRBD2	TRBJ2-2	TGTGCCAGCAGTTTAAGAAGCGGGAGCGCCGGGGAGCTGTTTTTT	CASSLRSGSAGELFF
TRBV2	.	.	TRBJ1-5	TGTGCCAGCAGTGAAGCCTATAGCAATCAGCCCCAGCATTTT	CASSEAYSNQPQHF
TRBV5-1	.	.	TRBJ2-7	TGCGCCAGCAGCTTGATAGGGCGCGAGCAGTACTTC	CASSLIGREQYF
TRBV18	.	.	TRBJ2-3	TGTGCCAGCTCACAAAACCGGGACTCCCACAACACAGATACGCAGTATTTT	CASSQNRDSHNTDTQYF
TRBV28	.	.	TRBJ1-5	TGTGCCAGCAGTTCGGCAGGGACGGGGTGGCAGCCCCAGCATTTT	CASSSAGTGWQPQHF
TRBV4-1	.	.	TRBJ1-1	TGCGCCAGCAGCCAAGATCGCGGGAGACAAGTGAACACTGAAGCTTTCTTT	CASSQDRGRQVNTEAFF
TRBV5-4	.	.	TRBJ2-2	TGTGCCAGCAGCTCCCCTAGCGAGGGTACCGGGGAGCTGTTTTTT	CASSSPSEGTGELFF
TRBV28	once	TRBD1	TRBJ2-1	TGTGCCAGCAGTTCCCTACTCACAGGGGCACTGGCCCTAAGCTCCTACAATGAGCAGTTCTTC	CASSSLLTGALALSSYNEQFF
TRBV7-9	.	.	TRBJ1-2	TGTGCCAGCAGCTTAGCGGGACAATGGTATGGCTACACCTTC	CASSLAGQWYGYTF
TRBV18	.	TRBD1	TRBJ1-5	TGTGCCAGCTCTTCGGGACAGAATAGCAATCAGCCCCAGCATTTT	CASSSGQNSNQPQHF
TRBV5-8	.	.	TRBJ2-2	TGTGCCAGCAGCTTATTATTAAGCAGAGCTAACACCGGGGAGCTGTTTTTT	CASSLLLSRANTGELFF
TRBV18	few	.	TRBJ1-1	TGTGCCAGCTCCCCGATAAAAGGGGGTGAAGCTTTCTTT	CASSPIKGGEAFF
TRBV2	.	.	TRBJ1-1	TGTGCCAGCATATCGAACAGACCGTCCCATGCTGAAGCTTTCTTT	CASISNRPSHAEAFF
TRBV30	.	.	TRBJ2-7	TGTGCCTGGAGTGGTAGGGTGGAGGGCGGCGAGCAGTACTTC	CAWSGRVEGGEQYF
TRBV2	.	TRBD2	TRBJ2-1	TGTGCCAGCAGTGAAGCGTTTTTGGGGGGGGACAATGAGCAGTTCTTC	CASSEAFLGGDNEQFF